The 18 T cell receptor beta chains in this list originate from one sample, sequenced in a study of blood T cell repertoires in COVID-19. The repertoire was sequenced with immunoSEQ multiplex PCR; TCRdb's copy has only in-frame clones and lacks some. In the table there are about 130,000 clones, roughly 83% of which are singletons. Sequenced material: peripheral blood. The source of these receptors is a woman between 70 and 85 years old with COVID-19, enrolled during active disease.

This clone was recorded once. V is TRBV2 and J is TRBJ1-6; 8 bases are a match to TRBD1. CDR3 length: 15 residues. Germline lookup yields CDR1 SNHLY and CDR2 FYNNEI. V was pared by 6 bases and J by 10 bases, with 11 bases of the junction left unmatched. DNA for the CDR3: TGTGCCAGCAGCCTGACAGGGGACGGTGGATCACCCCTCCACTTT. Residues: CASSLTGDGGSPLHF.

This clone was seen a few times. The chain couples TRBV19 to TRBJ2-5; possibly TRBD2 for D (7 bases). The V end lost 3 bases, the J end lost 6 bases, and 14 bases lay between the germline ends. Germline assignment: CDR1 LNHDA and CDR2 SQIVND (reference sequence). The length of the CDR3 is 14 residues. In nucleotides, the CDR3 is TGTGCCAGTAGTATTAGGGGGGGGGCGAAGACCCAGTACTTC. This translates into CASSIRGGAKTQYF. The whole variable domain, filled in from reference TRBV19 and TRBJ2-5, reads DGGITQSPKYLFRKEGQNVTLSCEQNLNHDAMYWYRQDPGQGLRLIYYSQIVNDFQKGDIAEGYSVSREKKESFPLTVTSAQKNPTAFYLCASSIRGGAKTQYFGPGTRLLVL.

This chain uses TRBV5-1 with TRBJ1-4; D is ambiguous. CDR1 is SGHRS and CDR2 is YFSETQ in the germline V gene. The CDR3 spans 14 residues. The germline V and J ends were trimmed by 0 bases and 7 bases, with 10 bases remaining between them. The CDR3 sequence: CASSLGRPGEKLFF. The CDR3 DNA follows: TGCGCCAGCAGCTTGGGCAGGCCTGGTGAAAAACTGTTTTTT.

Written as DNA, the CDR3 is TGCAGTGCTAGTGTCCCCCCGGGACAAGGCACCTACACTGAAGCTTTCTTT. Translation: CSASVPPGQGTYTEAFF. The V gene is TRBV20-1, the J gene TRBJ1-1; a weak D match, TRBD1 (6 bases). V was cut by 3 bases and J by 3 bases, with 23 bases left in between. Germline CDR1 is DFQATT and CDR2 is SNEGSKA (reference sequence). The CDR3 contains 17 residues.

The chain couples TRBV7-8 to TRBJ2-3; TRBD2 aligns across 9 bases. With 5 bases clipped from V and 0 bases from J, the junction kept 12 bases outside the gene matches. Germline loops: CDR1 SGHVS, CDR2 FQNEAQ. There are 18 residues in the CDR3. This CDR3 is CASSSGLASGTSTDTQYF. The CDR3 DNA reads as TGTGCCAGCAGCAGTGGTTTGGCTAGCGGGACTAGCACAGATACGCAGTATTTT.

This chain uses TRBV5-4 with TRBJ1-1, with D possibly matching TRBD1 (6 bases). Germline lookup yields CDR1 SGHNT and CDR2 YYREEE (reference sequence). There are 13 residues in the CDR3. Trimming removed 0 bases at V and 6 bases at J, with 9 bases between. CDR3 coding DNA: TGTGCCAGCAGCTTGGCCACAGGGCCTGAAGCTTTCTTT. Its protein is CASSLATGPEAFF.

This clone appeared once. The chain couples TRBV7-6 to TRBJ2-2, with 10 bases that match TRBD2. J lost 5 bases, V lost 1 base, and 7 bases had no gene match. In germline, CDR1 is SGHVS, CDR2 FNYEAQ. The CDR3 length is 17 residues. The CDR3 DNA reads TGTGCCAGCAGCTTAGAGGCTAGCGGGGGTGTTACCGGGGAGCTGTTTTTT. It encodes CASSLEASGGVTGELFF.

This rearrangement joins TRBV5-5 to TRBJ2-7, with 8 bases matching TRBD1. The J segment lost 6 bases and the V segment lost 1 base, leaving 6 bases of the junction unmatched. There are 14 residues in the CDR3. Germline CDR1 is SGHKS and CDR2 is YYEKEE (reference sequence). CDR3 protein: CASSLNRGKGEQYF. The CDR3 DNA is TGTGCCAGCAGCTTGAACAGGGGGAAGGGCGAGCAGTACTTC.

The chain combines TRBV18 with TRBJ2-5, with D possibly being TRBD2 (5 bases). The ends were cut back, 3 bases at V and 5 bases at J, with 10 bases in the middle. Looked up from germline, CDR1 is KGHSH and CDR2 is LQKENI. There are 13 residues in the CDR3. The CDR3 bases are TGTGCCAGCTCACCGTCGGGGTACGAGACCCAGTACTTC. Translated: CASSPSGYETQYF.

The chain joins TRBV9 to TRBJ2-3; 8 bases map to TRBD2. Germline values: CDR1 SGDLS, CDR2 YYNGEE. V lost 0 bases to trimming and J lost 1 base; unmatched junction nucleotides: 4. The CDR3 covers 16 residues. The CDR3 sequence is CASSVAGSGGTDTQYF. For the CDR3, the DNA is TGTGCCAGCAGCGTAGCCGGTAGCGGGGGCACAGATACGCAGTATTTT.

V is TRBV5-5 and J is TRBJ1-2, with 8 bases lining up with TRBD1. This CDR3 is 15 amino acids long. Germline CDR1 SGHKS, CDR2 YYEKEE (reference sequence). After removal of 1 base from V and 5 bases from J, the junction contained 7 bases not matched to a gene. CDR3 in amino acids: CASSLSGGALYGYTF. The DNA of the CDR3 is TGTGCCAGCAGCTTGTCAGGGGGCGCCCTATATGGCTACACCTTC.

V and J are TRBV19 and TRBJ1-5; 7 positions match TRBD1. CDR3 size: 15 residues. The V and J ends lost 5 bases and 0 bases, in that order; junction bases with no gene match: 4. CDR1 LNHDA and CDR2 SQIVND come from the germline V gene (reference sequence). The CDR3 protein is CASSRGQNSNQPQHF. The CDR3 bases are TGTGCCAGTAGTCGGGGACAGAATAGCAATCAGCCCCAGCATTTT.

The chain carries TRBV11-2 and TRBJ2-7; a possible D gene is TRBD1 (6 bases). CDR3 size: 16 residues. The V end was cut by 3 bases, the J end by 7 bases, with 22 bases between. Germline V gene sequence: CDR1 SGHAT, CDR2 FQNNGV. The CDR3 region has the DNA TGTGCCAGCAGCTTCCGAAACAGGGTCCCTTTGAGGGAGCAGTACTTC. The encoded protein is CASSFRNRVPLREQYF.

V usage is TRBV7-2 and J usage is TRBJ2-1, with 11 nucleotides matching TRBD1. Trimming at V came to 6 bases and at J to 7 bases, leaving 8 bases not matched to a gene. The CDR3 length is 15 residues. CDR1 SGHTA and CDR2 FQGNSA come from the germline V gene. The CDR3 sequence is CASRTGQGAWNEQFF. The CDR3 DNA follows: TGTGCCAGCAGGACAGGACAGGGGGCATGGAATGAGCAGTTCTTC.

The chain has TRBV2 and TRBJ1-6; TRBD1 matches 8 bases. V dropped 7 bases and J dropped 10; count of bases not matched to a gene: 6. Germline V gene lookup returns CDR1 SNHLY and CDR2 FYNNEI. CDR3 length: 13 residues. The CDR3 region is CASKGQEESPLHF. In nucleotides, the CDR3 is TGTGCCAGCAAGGGACAGGAGGAGTCACCCCTCCACTTT.

The chain couples TRBV5-1 to TRBJ1-2; no reliable D call. CDR3 length equals 14 residues. Germline lookup yields CDR1 SGHRS and CDR2 YFSETQ. V lost 3 bases and J lost 0, with 9 bases in between. CDR3 residues: CASSWGDSNYGYTF. Here the CDR3 DNA reads TGCGCCAGCAGCTGGGGAGATTCTAACTATGGCTACACCTTC.

This chain connects TRBV18 to TRBJ1-6; TRBD1 aligns across 7 bases. Losses at the gene ends were 1 base for V and 5 bases for J; bases not matched to a gene: 5. Looked up from germline, CDR1 is KGHSH and CDR2 is LQKENI. The CDR3 totals 16 residues. DNA of the CDR3: TGTGCCAGCTCACCACAGGGGGCCTCGAATAATTCACCCCTCCACTTT. Translating it yields CASSPQGASNNSPLHF.

This clone was detected only a few times. The chain carries TRBV19 and TRBJ1-1, with TRBD1 matching 8 bases. CDR1 is LNHDA and CDR2 is SQIVND in the germline V gene (reference sequence). Trimming at V came to 5 bases and at J to 3 bases, leaving 8 bases not matched to a gene. The CDR3 runs 15 residues. CDR3 DNA: TGTGCCAGTAGTGTCCCAGGGGGCGGATACACTGAAGCTTTCTTT. Translation gives CASSVPGGGYTEAFF.